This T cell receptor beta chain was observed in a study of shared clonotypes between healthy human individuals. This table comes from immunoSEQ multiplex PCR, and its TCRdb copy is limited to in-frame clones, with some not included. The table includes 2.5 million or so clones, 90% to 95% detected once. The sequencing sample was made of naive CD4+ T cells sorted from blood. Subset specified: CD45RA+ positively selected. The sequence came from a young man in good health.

In DNA form, the CDR3 reads TGTGCCAGCTCACCGACAGGGGACGGGAATCAGCCCCAGCATTTT. Amino acid sequence: CASSPTGDGNQPQHF. This rearrangement joins TRBV18 to TRBJ1-5; 8 nucleotides agree with TRBD1. This CDR3 comprises 15 residues. V trimming: 3 bases; J trimming: 4 bases; junction bases outside the gene matches: 5. In germline, CDR1 is KGHSH, CDR2 LQKENI.